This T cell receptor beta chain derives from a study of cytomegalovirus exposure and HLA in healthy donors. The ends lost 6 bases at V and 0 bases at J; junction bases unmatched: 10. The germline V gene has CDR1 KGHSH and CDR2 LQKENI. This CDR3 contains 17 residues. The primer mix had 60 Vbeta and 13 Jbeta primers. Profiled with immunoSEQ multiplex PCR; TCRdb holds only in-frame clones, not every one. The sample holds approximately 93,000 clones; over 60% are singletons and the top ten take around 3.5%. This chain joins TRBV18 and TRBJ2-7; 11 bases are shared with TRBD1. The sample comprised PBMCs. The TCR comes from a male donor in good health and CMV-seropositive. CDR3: CASSFDPGQGASYEQYF. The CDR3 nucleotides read TGTGCCAGCTCTTTTGACCCCGGACAGGGGGCCTCCTACGAGCAGTACTTC. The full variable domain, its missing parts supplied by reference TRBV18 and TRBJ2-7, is NAGVMQNPRHLVRRRGQEARLRCSPMKGHSHVYWYRQLPEEGLKFMVYLQKENIIDESGMPKERFSAEFPKEGPSILRIQQVVRGDSAAYFCASSFDPGQGASYEQYFGPGTRLTVT.